One TCR beta chain is described in this entry. Here immunoSEQ multiplex PCR was the method, and the copy in TCRdb shows in-frame clones only, minus some. The data hold about 50,000 clones, with about 93% observed a single time. The entry originates in a study of T cell changes during pregnancy in multiple sclerosis. With 5 bases clipped from V and 2 bases from J, the junction kept 9 bases outside the gene matches. The CDR3 totals 18 residues. The germline V gene has CDR1 SEHNR and CDR2 FQNEAQ (reference sequence). The TCR was taken from a female donor with multiple sclerosis, enrolled in a pregnancy study. The genes are TRBV7-9 and TRBJ2-3; 14 bases agree with TRBD2. The source material was CD4+ T cells from peripheral blood mononuclear cells, sampled after pregnancy. The CDR3 sequence: CASSRTGLAGAFTDTQYF. The DNA for the CDR3 is TGTGCCAGCAGCCGAACGGGACTAGCGGGAGCTTTCACAGATACGCAGTATTTT.